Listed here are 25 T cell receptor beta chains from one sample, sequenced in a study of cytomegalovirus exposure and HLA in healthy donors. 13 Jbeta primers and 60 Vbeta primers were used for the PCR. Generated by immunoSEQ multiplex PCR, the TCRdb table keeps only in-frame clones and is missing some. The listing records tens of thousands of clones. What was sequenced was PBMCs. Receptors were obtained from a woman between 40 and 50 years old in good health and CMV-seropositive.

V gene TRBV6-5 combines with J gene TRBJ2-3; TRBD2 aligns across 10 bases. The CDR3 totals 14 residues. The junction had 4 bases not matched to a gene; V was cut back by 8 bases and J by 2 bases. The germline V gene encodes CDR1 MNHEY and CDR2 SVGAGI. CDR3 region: CASGLADSTDTQYF. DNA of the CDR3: TGTGCCAGCGGACTAGCGGACTCCACAGATACGCAGTATTTT.

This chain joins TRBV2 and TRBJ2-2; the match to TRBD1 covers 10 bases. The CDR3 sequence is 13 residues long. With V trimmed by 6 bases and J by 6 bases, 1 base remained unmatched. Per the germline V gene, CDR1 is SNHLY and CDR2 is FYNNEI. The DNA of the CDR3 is TGTGCCAGCAGAGGACAGGGGGCCGGGGAGCTGTTTTTT. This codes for CASRGQGAGELFF.

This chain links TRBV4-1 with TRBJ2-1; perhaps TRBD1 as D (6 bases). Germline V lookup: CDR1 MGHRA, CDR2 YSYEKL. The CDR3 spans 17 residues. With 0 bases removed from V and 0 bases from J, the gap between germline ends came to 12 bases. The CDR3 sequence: CASSQEPLGGSYNEQFF. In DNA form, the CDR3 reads TGCGCCAGCAGCCAAGAGCCTCTAGGGGGCTCCTACAATGAGCAGTTCTTC.

The CDR3: CASSSPGARETQYF. In DNA, the CDR3 is TGTGCCAGCAGCTCCCCAGGGGCGCGGGAGACCCAGTACTTC. The chain recombines TRBV7-9 with TRBJ2-5, with a tentative D call TRBD1 (6 bases). Germline-derived CDR1 and CDR2 are SEHNR and FQNEAQ (reference sequence). This CDR3 is 14 amino acids long. V lost 4 bases to trimming and J lost 5 bases, with 14 bases between them.

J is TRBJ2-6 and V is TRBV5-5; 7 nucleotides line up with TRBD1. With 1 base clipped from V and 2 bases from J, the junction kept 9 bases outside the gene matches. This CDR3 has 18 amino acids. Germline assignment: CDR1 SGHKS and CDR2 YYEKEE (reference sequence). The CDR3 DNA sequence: TGTGCCAGCAGCTTGCTTAGGGGGCGGGCTCCTGGGGCCAACGTCCTGACTTTC. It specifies CASSLLRGRAPGANVLTF. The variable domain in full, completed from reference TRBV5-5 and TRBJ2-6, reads DAGVTQSPTHLIKTRGQQVTLRCSPISGHKSVSWYQQVLGQGPQFIFQYYEKEERGRGNFPDRFSARQFPNYSSELNVNALLLGDSALYLCASSLLRGRAPGANVLTFGAGSRLTVL.

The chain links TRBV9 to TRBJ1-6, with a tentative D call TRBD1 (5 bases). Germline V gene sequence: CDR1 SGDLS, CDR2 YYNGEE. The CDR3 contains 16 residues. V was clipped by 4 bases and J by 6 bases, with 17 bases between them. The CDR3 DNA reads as TGTGCCAGCAGCCCTGGGGGGTCTAGGGCTAATTCACCCCTCCACTTT. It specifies CASSPGGSRANSPLHF.

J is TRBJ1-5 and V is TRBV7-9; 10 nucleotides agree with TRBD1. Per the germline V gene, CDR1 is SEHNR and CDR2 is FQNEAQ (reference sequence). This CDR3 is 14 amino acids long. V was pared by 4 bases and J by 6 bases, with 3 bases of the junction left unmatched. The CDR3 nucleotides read TGTGCCAGCAGCTCCGGACAGGGGGGTCAGCCCCAGCATTTT. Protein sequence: CASSSGQGGQPQHF.

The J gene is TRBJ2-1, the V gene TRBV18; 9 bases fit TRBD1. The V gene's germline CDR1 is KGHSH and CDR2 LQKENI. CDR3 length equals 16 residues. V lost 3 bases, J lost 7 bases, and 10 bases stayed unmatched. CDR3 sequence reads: CASSPSLRDRENEQFF. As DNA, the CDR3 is TGTGCCAGCTCACCTTCCCTCCGGGACAGGGAAAATGAGCAGTTCTTC.

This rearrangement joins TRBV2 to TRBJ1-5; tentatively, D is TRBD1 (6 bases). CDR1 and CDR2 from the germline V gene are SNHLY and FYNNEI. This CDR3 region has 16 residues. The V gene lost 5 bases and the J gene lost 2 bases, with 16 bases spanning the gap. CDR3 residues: CASSSAGEGGNQPQHF. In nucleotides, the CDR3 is TGTGCCAGCAGTAGTGCAGGGGAGGGGGGCAATCAGCCCCAGCATTTT.

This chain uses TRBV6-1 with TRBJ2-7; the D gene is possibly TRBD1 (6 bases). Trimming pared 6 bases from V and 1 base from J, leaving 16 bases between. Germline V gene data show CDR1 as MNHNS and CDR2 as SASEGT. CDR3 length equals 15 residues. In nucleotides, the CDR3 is TGTGCCAGCAGGGCAGGGGCAGGGGATTCCTACGAGCAGTACTTC. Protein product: CASRAGAGDSYEQYF.

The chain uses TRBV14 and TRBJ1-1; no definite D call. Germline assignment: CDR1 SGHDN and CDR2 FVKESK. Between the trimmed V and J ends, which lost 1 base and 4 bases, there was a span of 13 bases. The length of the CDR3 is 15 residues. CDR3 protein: CASSQAPGWGTEAFF. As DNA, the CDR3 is TGTGCCAGCAGCCAAGCGCCGGGGTGGGGCACTGAAGCTTTCTTT.

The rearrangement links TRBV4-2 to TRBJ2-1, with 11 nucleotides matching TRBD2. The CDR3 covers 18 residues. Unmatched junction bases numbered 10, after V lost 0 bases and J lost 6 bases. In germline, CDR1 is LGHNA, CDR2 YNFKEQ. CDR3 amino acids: CASSQELIAGGLFNEQFF. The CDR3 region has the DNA TGTGCCAGCAGCCAAGAACTGATAGCGGGGGGGCTCTTCAATGAGCAGTTCTTC.

CDR3 sequence (DNA): TGTGCCAGCAGTTACTCCCCTGAATCCAGTCCCTACGAGCAGTACTTC. It specifies CASSYSPESSPYEQYF. V usage is TRBV6-5 and J usage is TRBJ2-7; D is unclear. Per germline, CDR1 MNHEY and CDR2 SVGAGI. Trimming stripped 0 bases from V and 2 bases from J, with 14 bases between. The CDR3 loop spans 16 amino acids.

CDR3 nucleotide sequence: TGTGCCAGCTCACCGACCGGGACAGATTATGGCTACACCTTC. Its translation is CASSPTGTDYGYTF. This sequence joins TRBV18 and TRBJ1-2; 7 bases map to TRBD1. The trim removed 3 bases at V and 5 bases at J, leaving 6 bases unmatched. Germline V gene data show CDR1 as KGHSH and CDR2 as LQKENI. This CDR3 region has 14 residues.

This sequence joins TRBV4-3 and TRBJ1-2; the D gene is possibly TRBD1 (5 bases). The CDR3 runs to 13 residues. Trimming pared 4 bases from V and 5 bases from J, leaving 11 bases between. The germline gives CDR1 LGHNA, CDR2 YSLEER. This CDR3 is CASSLGPYYGYTF. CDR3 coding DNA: TGCGCCAGCAGCCTGGGGCCGTATTATGGCTACACCTTC.

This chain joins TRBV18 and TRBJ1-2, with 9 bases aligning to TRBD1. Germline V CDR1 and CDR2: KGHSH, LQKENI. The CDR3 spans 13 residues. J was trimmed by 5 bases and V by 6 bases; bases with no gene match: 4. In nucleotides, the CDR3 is TGTGCCAGCTCGGACAGGGGAGGTTATGGCTACACCTTC. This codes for CASSDRGGYGYTF.

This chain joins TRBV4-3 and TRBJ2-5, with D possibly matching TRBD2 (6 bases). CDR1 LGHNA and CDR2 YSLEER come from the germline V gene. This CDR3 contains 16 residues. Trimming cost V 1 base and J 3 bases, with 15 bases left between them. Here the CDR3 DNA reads TGCGCCAGCAGCCAAGTCTCATCTAGCGAAGAAGAGACCCAGTACTTC. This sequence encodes CASSQVSSSEEETQYF.

The CDR3 DNA follows: TGTGCCAGCTCACCCCGACTAGCGGGGATCACCTACGAGCAGTACTTC. This codes for CASSPRLAGITYEQYF. This chain joins TRBV18 and TRBJ2-7; 11 nucleotides agree with TRBD2. V gave up 3 bases and J gave up 2 bases; unmatched junction bases: 6. Per germline, CDR1 KGHSH and CDR2 LQKENI. The CDR3 is 16 amino acids.

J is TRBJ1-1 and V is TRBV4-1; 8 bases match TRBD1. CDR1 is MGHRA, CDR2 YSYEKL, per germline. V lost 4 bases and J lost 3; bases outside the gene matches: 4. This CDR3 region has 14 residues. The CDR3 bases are TGCGCCAGCAGCCGGGACAGGTCGGACACTGAAGCTTTCTTT. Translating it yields CASSRDRSDTEAFF.

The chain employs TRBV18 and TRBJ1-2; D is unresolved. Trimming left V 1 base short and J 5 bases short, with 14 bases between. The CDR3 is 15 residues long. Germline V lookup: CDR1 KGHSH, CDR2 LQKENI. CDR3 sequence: CASSPREEASYGYTF. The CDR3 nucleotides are TGTGCCAGCTCACCACGAGAGGAGGCCTCTTATGGCTACACCTTC. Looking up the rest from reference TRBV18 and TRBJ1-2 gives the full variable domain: NAGVMQNPRHLVRRRGQEARLRCSPMKGHSHVYWYRQLPEEGLKFMVYLQKENIIDESGMPKERFSAEFPKEGPSILRIQQVVRGDSAAYFCASSPREEASYGYTFGSGTRLTVV.

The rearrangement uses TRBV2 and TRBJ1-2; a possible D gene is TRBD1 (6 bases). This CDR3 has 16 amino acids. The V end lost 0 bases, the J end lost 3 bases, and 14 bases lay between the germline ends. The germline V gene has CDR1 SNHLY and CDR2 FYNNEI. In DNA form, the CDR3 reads TGTGCCAGCAGTGAAGCCGGGCAGGGGTTTTACTATGGCTACACCTTC. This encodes CASSEAGQGFYYGYTF.

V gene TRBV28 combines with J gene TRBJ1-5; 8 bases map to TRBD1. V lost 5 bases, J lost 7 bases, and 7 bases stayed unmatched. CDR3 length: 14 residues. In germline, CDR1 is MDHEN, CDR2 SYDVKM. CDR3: CASSPDRVAQPQHF. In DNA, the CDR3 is TGTGCCAGCAGTCCGGACAGGGTCGCACAGCCCCAGCATTTT.

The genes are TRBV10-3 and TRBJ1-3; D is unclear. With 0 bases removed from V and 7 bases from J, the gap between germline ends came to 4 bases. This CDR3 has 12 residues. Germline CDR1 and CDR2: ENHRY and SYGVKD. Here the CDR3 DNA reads TGTGCCATCAGTGAGTCCCGGAACACCATATATTTT. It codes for CAISESRNTIYF.

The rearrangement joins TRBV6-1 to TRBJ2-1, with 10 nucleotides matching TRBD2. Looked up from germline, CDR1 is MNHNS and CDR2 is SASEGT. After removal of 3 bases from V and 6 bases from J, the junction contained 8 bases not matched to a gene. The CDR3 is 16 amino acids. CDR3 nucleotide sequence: TGTGCCAGCAGTGAGGCTAGCGGGAGCGGGGCCAATGAGCAGTTCTTC. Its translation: CASSEASGSGANEQFF.

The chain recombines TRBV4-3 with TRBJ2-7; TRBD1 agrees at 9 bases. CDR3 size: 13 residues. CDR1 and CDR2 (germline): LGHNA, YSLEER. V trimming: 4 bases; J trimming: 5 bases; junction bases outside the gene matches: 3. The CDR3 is CASSRTGAHEQYF. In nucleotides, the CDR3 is TGCGCCAGCAGCCGGACAGGGGCCCACGAGCAGTACTTC.